The 5 T cell receptor beta chains reported below all come from one sample, sequenced in a study of OX40 agonist ivuxolimab in advanced cancers. Assay: immunoSEQ multiplex PCR; the TCRdb copy retains only in-frame clones and omits some. The sample shows about 64,000 clones, about 88% of them seen only once. Here the sequenced sample was CD4+ or CD8+ T cells sorted from blood, taken in a trial of the OX40 agonist ivuxolimab. Receptors were obtained from an adult with an advanced solid tumor such as melanoma, head and neck, liver or kidney cancer.

This sequence joins TRBV27 and TRBJ2-4; 13 nucleotides match TRBD2. This CDR3 is 20 amino acids long. The V and J ends lost 3 bases and 1 base, in that order; junction bases with no gene match: 12. The germline V gene encodes CDR1 MNHEY and CDR2 SMNVEV (reference sequence). CDR3 sequence reads: CASSFSGTSGIKSAKNIQYF. In DNA form, the CDR3 reads TGTGCCAGCAGTTTTTCCGGGACTAGCGGGATTAAATCTGCCAAAAACATTCAGTACTTC.

The rearrangement joins TRBV10-3 to TRBJ2-1; D possibly corresponds to TRBD1 (5 bases). Deletions cut 2 bases from V and 6 bases from J, with 20 bases between. Germline V CDR1 and CDR2: ENHRY, SYGVKD. The CDR3 loop spans 17 amino acids. DNA for the CDR3: TGTGCCATCAGTGAGAAGGGGTCGGACCTCCAGGGCAATGAGCAGTTCTTC. This sequence encodes CAISEKGSDLQGNEQFF.

This clone came up once. V is TRBV29-1 and J is TRBJ1-2; 8 bases line up with TRBD1. Germline values: CDR1 SQVTM, CDR2 ANQGSEA. The length of the CDR3 is 13 residues. With 2 bases clipped from V and 7 bases from J, the junction kept 6 bases outside the gene matches. The CDR3 DNA reads as TGCAGCGTTGAACAGGGCAGGGGGCTTGGCTACACCTTC. It yields the protein CSVEQGRGLGYTF. Full variable domain (outside the CDR3, taken from reference TRBV29-1 and TRBJ1-2): SAVISQKPSRDICQRGTSLTIQCQVDSQVTMMFWYRQQPGQSLTLIATANQGSEATYESGFVIDKFPISRPNLTFSTLTVSNMSPEDSSIYLCSVEQGRGLGYTFGSGTRLTVV.

This clone was counted only a few times. The chain carries TRBV7-2 and TRBJ1-5; D is undetermined. Trimming left V 5 bases short and J 3 bases short, with 8 bases between. CDR1 is SGHTA and CDR2 is FQGNSA in the germline V gene. This CDR3 is 13 amino acids long. In DNA form, the CDR3 reads TGTGCCAGCAGCCAAGGACCCAATCAGCCCCAGCATTTT. It yields the protein CASSQGPNQPQHF.

CDR3 nucleotide sequence: TGTGCCAGCAGTTATTCCGGGGTTACTGAAGCTTTCTTT. Its translation: CASSYSGVTEAFF. The rearrangement links TRBV27 to TRBJ1-1; D gene unclear. The CDR3 is 13 amino acids. Trimming took off 4 bases at V and 5 bases at J, with 11 bases between the two ends. CDR1 is MNHEY, CDR2 SMNVEV, per germline (reference sequence).